This T cell receptor beta chain derives from a study of shared clonotypes between healthy human individuals. The V end lost 3 bases, the J end lost 3 bases, and 18 bases lay between the germline ends. This CDR3 is 16 amino acids long. Germline CDR1 and CDR2: LNHNV and YYDKDF (reference sequence). Produced via immunoSEQ multiplex PCR; TCRdb's table is partial and in-frame only. The data contain about 2.3 million clones, more than 80% of them singletons. The sequenced sample was naive CD4+ T cells from PBMCs. Specified subset: CD45RA+ positively selected. The sequence was obtained from a man aged 18-30 years in good health. Some clones in this sample may be carry-over from other donors' samples. This chain links TRBV15 with TRBJ2-7, with a tentative D call TRBD1 (6 bases). The CDR3 DNA follows: TGTGCCACCAGCAGGAACCTCCGGGACATAATCTACGAGCAGTACTTC. Translated, it gives CATSRNLRDIIYEQYF.